The clone carrying this TCR beta chain showed up just a few times. The antigen is unknown. Blood was collected once per donor into heparin, averaging approximately 110 mL. Purity exceeding 98% was reached by all sorted populations. This sample was taken from a study of beta chain features in type 1 diabetes. Study-wide results and limits: Patients with type 1 diabetes carried fewer insertions and had more deletions at their VDJ junctions. Shortening that was moderate but significant affected the TCRB CDR3s of Type 1 diabetes patients in all four CD4+ subsets.

TCRB transcripts that were expressed got sequenced, as all of the isolated RNA had been reverse transcribed. Measured with immunoSEQ multiplex PCR; TCRdb has only the in-frame clones, and not every one. This sample has more than 150,000 clones, with around an eighth found just once. The clonotype originates from a woman under 30 in good health. The sequencing sample was made of central memory CD4+ T cells from blood.

CDR3 region: CASSPREKSYNEQFF. The CDR3 DNA sequence: TGCGCCAGCAGCCCGCGGGAGAAATCCTACAATGAGCAGTTCTTC. This chain uses TRBV5-1 with TRBJ2-1; 7 bases match TRBD2. With V trimmed by 4 bases and J by 1 base, 5 bases remained unmatched. The CDR3 covers 15 residues. The germline CDR1 and CDR2 sequences are SGHRS and YFSETQ.